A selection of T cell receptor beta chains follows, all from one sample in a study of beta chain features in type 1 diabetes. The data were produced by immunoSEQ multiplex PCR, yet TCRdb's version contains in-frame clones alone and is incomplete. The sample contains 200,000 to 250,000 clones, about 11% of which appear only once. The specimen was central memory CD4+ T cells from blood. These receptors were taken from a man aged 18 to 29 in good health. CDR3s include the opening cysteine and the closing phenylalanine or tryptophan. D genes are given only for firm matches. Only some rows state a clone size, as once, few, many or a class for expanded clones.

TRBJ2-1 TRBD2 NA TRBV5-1 TGCGCCAGCAGCTTGGGGAGGACTAGCGGAAACAATGAGCAGTTCTTC CASSLGRTSGNNEQFF
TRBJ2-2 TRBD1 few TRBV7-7 TGTGCTAGCAGCTCAAAGACAGGGGTCTACACCGGGGAGCTGTTTTTT CASSSKTGVYTGELFF
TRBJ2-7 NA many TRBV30 TGTGCCTGGAGTGTACCTCTGAAGGGCTTCGAGCAGTACTTC CAWSVPLKGFEQYF
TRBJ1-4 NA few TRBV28 TGTGCCAGCAGTCCCCCGCATGAAAAACTGTTTTTT CASSPPHEKLFF
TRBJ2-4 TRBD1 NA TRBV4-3 TGCGCCAGCAGCCAAGAGATAAGGATCGGGACAGGGGGTGGCTTAGACAAAAACATTCAGTACTTC CASSQEIRIGTGGGLDKNIQYF
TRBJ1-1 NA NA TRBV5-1 TGCGCCAGCAGCTTGGGCAGCCAACTGAACACTGAAGCTTTCTTT CASSLGSQLNTEAFF
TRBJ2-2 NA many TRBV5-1 TGCGCCAGCAGCTTGGAACAGTGGACCGGGGAGCTGTTTTTT CASSLEQWTGELFF
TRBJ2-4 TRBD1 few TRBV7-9 TGTGCCAGCAGACCAGGACAGGCCCTAGCCAAAAACATTCAGTACTTC CASRPGQALAKNIQYF
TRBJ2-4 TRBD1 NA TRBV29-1 TGCAGCGCTCACCAGGGGGCCGGGACCAAAAACATTCAGTACTTC CSAHQGAGTKNIQYF
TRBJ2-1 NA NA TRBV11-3 TGTGCCAGCAGCTCGTCTCTTGGGAATGAGCAGTTCTTC CASSSSLGNEQFF
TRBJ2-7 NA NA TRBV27 TGTGCCAGCAGTCGGTACCCCCTATCCTACGAGCAGTACTTC CASSRYPLSYEQYF
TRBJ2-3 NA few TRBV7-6 TGTGCCAGCAGCCATCAGGGGAATACGCAGTATTTT CASSHQGNTQYF
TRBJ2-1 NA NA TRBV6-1 TGTGCCACCCTCCCCGGCGCCTACAATGAGCAGTTCTTC CATLPGAYNEQFF
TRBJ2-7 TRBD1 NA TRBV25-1 TGTGCCAGCAGAGGGGACAGGGGTAGATACGAGCAGTACTTC CASRGDRGRYEQYF
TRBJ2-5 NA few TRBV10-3 TGTGCCATCAGTCGGGACCCTCGGGAGGAGACCCAGTACTTC CAISRDPREETQYF
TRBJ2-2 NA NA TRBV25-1 TGTGCCAGCAGCGGGACGGCTAACACCGGGGAGCTGTTTTTT CASSGTANTGELFF
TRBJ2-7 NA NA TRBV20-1 TGCAGTGCCGAAAACCACTACGAGCAGTACTTC CSAENHYEQYF
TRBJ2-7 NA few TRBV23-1 TGCGCCAGCAGTCAACCCCCCTTGGGAGTCTCCTACGAGCAGTACTTC CASSQPPLGVSYEQYF
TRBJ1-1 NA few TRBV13 TGTGCCAGCAGCTTAGGGGCAGGGGACACTGAAGCTTTCTTT CASSLGAGDTEAFF
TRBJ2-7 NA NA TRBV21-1 TGTGCCAGCAGCAAGGTGGGGGCGCGGTACGAGCAGTACTTC CASSKVGARYEQYF
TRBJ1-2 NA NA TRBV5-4 TGTGCCAGCAGCTTGGCGCATACATATGGCTACACCTTC CASSLAHTYGYTF
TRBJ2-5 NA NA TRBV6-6 TGTGCCAGCGGTTACTCCCAAGAGACCCAGTACTTC CASGYSQETQYF
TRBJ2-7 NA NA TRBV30 TGTGCCTGGAGTCCGCCCCTAATCGCGCCCCGATTTTCATACGAGCAGTACTTC CAWSPPLIAPRFSYEQYF
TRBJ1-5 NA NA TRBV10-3 TGTGCCAGCCGCAGCGTCGACCAGCCCCAGCATTTT CASRSVDQPQHF
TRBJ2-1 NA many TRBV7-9 TGTGCCAGCAGCTTACGGAGCGGAAGCTACAATGAGCAGTTCTTC CASSLRSGSYNEQFF
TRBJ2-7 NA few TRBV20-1 TGCAGTGCGCTGGACTCCTACGAGCAGTACTTC CSALDSYEQYF
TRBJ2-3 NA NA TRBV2 TGTGCCAGCATCCGGGACTTGGGAGATACGCAGTATTTT CASIRDLGDTQYF
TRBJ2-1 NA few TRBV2 TGTGCCAGCGGACTTGGCGGGCCGGAGCAGTTCTTC CASGLGGPEQFF
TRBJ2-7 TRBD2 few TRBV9 TGTGCCAGCAGTGCTAGCGGGGGCTTCGACGAGCAGTACTTC CASSASGGFDEQYF
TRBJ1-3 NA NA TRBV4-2 TGTGCCAGCAGCCCGAGCTGGGGGAACACCATATATTTT CASSPSWGNTIYF
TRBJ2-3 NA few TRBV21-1 TGTGCCAGCAGCAAGGTGGGAATATGGGACACAAATACGCAGTATTTT CASSKVGIWDTNTQYF
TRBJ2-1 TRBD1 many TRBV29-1 TGCAGCGTTGACGGGACAGGGGAATACAATGAGCAGTTCTTC CSVDGTGEYNEQFF
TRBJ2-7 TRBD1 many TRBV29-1 TGCAGCGTCTTCCGGGACAGGGGCCACGAGCAGTACTTC CSVFRDRGHEQYF
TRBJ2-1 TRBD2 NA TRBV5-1 TGCGCCAGCAGCCCGGGAGGGGATCATGAGCAGTTCTTC CASSPGGDHEQFF
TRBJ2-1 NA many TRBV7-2 TGTGCCAGCAGCCCGGACCCACTTTACAATGAGCAGTTCTTC CASSPDPLYNEQFF
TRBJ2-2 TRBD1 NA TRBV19 TGTGCCAGTAGTTCACCCCAGGGGGACGGGGAGCTGTTTTTT CASSSPQGDGELFF
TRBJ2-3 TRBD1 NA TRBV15 TGTGCCACCAGCAGAAGGACAGGGACCCACACAGATACGCAGTATTTT CATSRRTGTHTDTQYF
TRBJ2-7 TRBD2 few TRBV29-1 TGCAGCGCGTGGACTAGCGGTGTGGGCGAGCAGTACTTC CSAWTSGVGEQYF
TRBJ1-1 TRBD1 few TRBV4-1 TGCGCCAGCAGCCAATCCGGGACAGATGATCTTGAAGCTTTCTTT CASSQSGTDDLEAFF
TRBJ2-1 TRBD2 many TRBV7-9 TGTGCCAGCAGCTCCGGGACTAGCCCCTACAATGAGCAGTTCTTC CASSSGTSPYNEQFF
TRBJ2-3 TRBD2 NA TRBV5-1 TGCGCCAGCAGCCCGGGACTAGCGGGAGGGGAAGATACGCAGTATTTT CASSPGLAGGEDTQYF
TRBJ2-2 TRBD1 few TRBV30 TGTGCCTGGAGGAAGAGACAGGGGTCCGGGGAGCTGTTTTTT CAWRKRQGSGELFF